This T cell receptor beta chain appears in the sequencing data of a study of post-analysis software for immune sequencing data. At the level of the study: Patients with relapsing-remitting, secondary progressive and progressive-relapsing multiple sclerosis courses were all represented. The study, taken as a whole, reports: Patients carried a handful of TRBV segments more frequently than controls did, and TRBV5-6, TRBV5-1 and TRBV20-1 were among them. Compared with controls, patients showed significantly lower normalized Chao1 diversity.

With 1 base clipped from V and 8 bases from J, the junction kept 10 bases outside the gene matches. The CDR3 runs to 15 residues. Germline assignment: CDR1 DFQATT and CDR2 SNEGSKA (reference sequence). Incorporated into the TCR beta cDNA libraries were unique molecular identifiers, which served to reduce PCR and sequencing biases. From the PCR reads, TCRdb called clonotypes with MiXCR, one entry per CDR3 protein. The table has roughly 430,000 distinct CDR3 sequences, approximately 39% seen once; the top ten hold about 7.6%. On this clonotype: Its specificity is unknown.

The receptor comes from a girl aged 2 to 10 with multiple sclerosis. Sequencing was performed on blood. The chain joins TRBV20-1 to TRBJ2-1; 8 bases fit TRBD2. The CDR3 bases are TGCAGTGCTAGAGCCTACGGGAGGGAGGGAGATGAGCAGTTCTTC. It specifies CSARAYGREGDEQFF.